Sequencing of this T cell receptor beta chain was carried out in a study of CD8+ T cells in alopecia areata. As part of sample collection, lesional scalp punch biopsies and peripheral blood were taken from alopecia areata patients. Sequencing templates came from extracted RNA that was reverse transcribed into cDNA. Profiled with immunoSEQ multiplex PCR; TCRdb holds only in-frame clones, not every one. Of over 150,000 clones listed, 59% are singletons. Germline CDR1 and CDR2: MGHRA and YSYEKL. The CDR3 covers 14 residues. V dropped 2 bases and J dropped 6 bases, with 14 bases sitting between them. The chain links TRBV4-1 to TRBJ2-7, with D tentatively TRBD1 or TRBD2 (5 bases each). The receptor was derived from a human donor with alopecia areata. The sequencing here drew on CD4+ T cells sorted from blood, taken at week 0. CDR3 DNA: TGCGCCAGCAGCCAACTCTCAGGGACCGGCGAGCAGTACTTC. Protein sequence: CASSQLSGTGEQYF.